The 22 T cell receptor beta chains below come from one sample, sequenced in a study of blood T cell repertoires in COVID-19. Some clones are missing from TCRdb's copy, which holds only in-frame ones; the method was immunoSEQ multiplex PCR. The sample holds about 200,000 clones, 70% to 90% seen once. Specimen: peripheral blood. Source of these receptors: a man aged 55 to 69 with active or convalescent COVID-19.

The chain couples TRBV7-9 to TRBJ2-1; D might be TRBD1 (6 bases). Trimming pared 5 bases from V and 9 bases from J, leaving 14 bases between. CDR1 is SEHNR, CDR2 FQNEAQ, per germline (reference sequence). There are 13 residues in the CDR3. In DNA form, the CDR3 reads TGTGCCAGCAGCACAAACAGGGCCGGTGAGCAGTTCTTC. It codes for CASSTNRAGEQFF.

The V gene is TRBV2, the J gene TRBJ1-2, with unresolved D. Trimming took off 4 bases at V and 4 bases at J, with 13 bases between the two ends. There are 14 residues in the CDR3. Germline CDR1 and CDR2: SNHLY and FYNNEI. The CDR3 DNA reads TGTGCCAGCAGTGCAACAGCTGGTGGCTATGGCTACACCTTC. It translates to CASSATAGGYGYTF. The full variable domain, with the rest looked up from reference TRBV2 and TRBJ1-2, is EPEVTQTPSHQVTQMGQEVILRCVPISNHLYFYWYRQILGQKVEFLVSFYNNEISEKSEIFDDQFSVERPDGSNFTLKIRSTKLEDSAMYFCASSATAGGYGYTFGSGTRLTVV.

The chain is built from TRBV7-2 and TRBJ2-1; 7 bases match TRBD1. CDR1 is SGHTA, CDR2 FQGNSA, per germline. After removal of 5 bases from V and 8 bases from J, the junction contained 9 bases not matched to a gene. The CDR3 has 14 residues. CDR3 DNA sequence: TGTGCCAGCAGCCGCAGACAGGGTATCTATGAGCAGTTCTTC. Encoded protein: CASSRRQGIYEQFF.

This sequence joins TRBV5-1 and TRBJ1-5; D perhaps matches TRBD1 (5 bases). Germline CDR1 and CDR2: SGHRS and YFSETQ. This CDR3 has 14 residues. V gave up 4 bases and J gave up 3 bases, with 11 bases separating them. The DNA of the CDR3 is TGCGCCAGCAGCGCCGAGGGACTCAATCAGCCCCAGCATTTT. Residues: CASSAEGLNQPQHF.

V is TRBV20-1 and J is TRBJ2-1; D call uncertain. V was clipped by 3 bases and J by 0 bases, with 9 bases between them. Per germline, CDR1 DFQATT and CDR2 SNEGSKA (reference sequence). The length of the CDR3 is 14 residues. The CDR3 DNA follows: TGCAGTGCTAGTGGTGTGAGCTCCTACAATGAGCAGTTCTTC. Amino acid sequence: CSASGVSSYNEQFF.

The DNA of the CDR3 is TGTGCCAGCAGTCCTCGACAGGGTCGTTCCAACTACGAGCAGTACTTC. This translates into CASSPRQGRSNYEQYF. This chain links TRBV27 with TRBJ2-7, with 7 nucleotides matching TRBD1. V lost 5 bases, J lost 3 bases, and 13 bases stayed unmatched. Germline V gene data show CDR1 as MNHEY and CDR2 as SMNVEV (reference sequence). The CDR3 is made up of 16 amino acids.

The chain couples TRBV15 to TRBJ1-3; D unresolved. Germline V CDR1 and CDR2: LNHNV, YYDKDF (reference sequence). CDR3 size: 14 residues. V shed 1 base and J shed 0 bases, with 4 bases lying between them. The CDR3 sequence is CATSRAGSGNTIYF. The CDR3 DNA reads TGTGCCACCAGCAGAGCGGGCTCTGGAAACACCATATATTTT.

This sequence joins TRBV10-1 and TRBJ1-2; D is ambiguous. The V end lost 6 bases, the J end lost 4 bases, and 15 bases lay between the germline ends. This CDR3 region has 14 residues. Per the germline V gene, CDR1 is WNHNN and CDR2 is SYGVQD (reference sequence). The CDR3 here is CASSPGGSPYGYTF. The CDR3 DNA reads as TGCGCCAGCAGCCCGGGAGGGTCCCCCTATGGCTACACCTTC.

This clone turned up a few times. V usage is TRBV9 and J usage is TRBJ2-1; the D gene is possibly TRBD2 (6 bases). V lost 2 bases and J 3 bases, leaving 12 bases between the germline ends. CDR3 length: 15 residues. The germline V gene has CDR1 SGDLS and CDR2 YYNGEE. The CDR3 spells CASSVDIGGYNEQFF. The DNA for the CDR3 is TGTGCCAGCAGCGTGGATATCGGGGGCTACAATGAGCAGTTCTTC. Combining the CDR3 with reference TRBV9 and TRBJ2-1 gives the whole variable domain DSGVTQTPKHLITATGQRVTLRCSPRSGDLSVYWYQQSLDQGLQFLIQYYNGEERAKGNILERFSAQQFPDLHSELNLSSLELGDSALYFCASSVDIGGYNEQFFGPGTRLTVL.

The rearrangement uses TRBV6-5 and TRBJ2-5; maybe TRBD1 (6 bases). The V and J ends lost 8 bases and 3 bases respectively, with 19 bases between them. This CDR3 region has 15 residues. The germline gives CDR1 MNHEY, CDR2 SVGAGI. As DNA, the CDR3 is TGTGCCAGCCAGATAACAGGGATGGGGGAAGAGACCCAGTACTTC. This sequence encodes CASQITGMGEETQYF.

The CDR3 coding sequence is TGTGCCAGCAGCCTCCGGACTAGCCAAGAGACCCAGTACTTC. It yields the protein CASSLRTSQETQYF. The V and J genes are TRBV4-2 and TRBJ2-5, with 7 bases identical to TRBD2. V lost 4 bases, J lost 1 base, and 3 bases stayed unmatched. The CDR3 sequence is 14 residues long. Germline loops: CDR1 LGHNA, CDR2 YNFKEQ.

This rearrangement joins TRBV14 to TRBJ1-5, with D perhaps TRBD1 (5 bases). Between the trimmed V and J ends, which lost 3 bases and 7 bases, there was a span of 19 bases. Germline V gene data show CDR1 as SGHDN and CDR2 as FVKESK. This CDR3 has 16 residues. This CDR3 reads CASSQGFGGARQPQHF. The CDR3 coding sequence is TGTGCCAGCAGCCAGGGTTTCGGAGGGGCAAGGCAGCCCCAGCATTTT.

Comment on this clone: Other DNA sequences in the same sample also yield this CDR3. The chain combines TRBV5-1 with TRBJ1-1; D is perhaps TRBD1 (6 bases). Trimming took off 5 bases at V and 0 bases at J, with 8 bases between the two ends. Germline values: CDR1 SGHRS, CDR2 YFSETQ. This CDR3 has 13 residues. The CDR3: CASRGQLNTEAFF. CDR3 coding DNA: TGCGCCAGCAGAGGACAGCTGAACACTGAAGCTTTCTTT.

The V gene is TRBV6-6, the J gene TRBJ1-5; 7 positions agree with TRBD1. The germline V gene encodes CDR1 MNHNY and CDR2 SVGAGI (reference sequence). V was pared by 0 bases and J by 5 bases, with 4 bases of the junction left unmatched. This CDR3 region has 15 residues. The CDR3 DNA is TGTGCCAGCAGTTACTCGGGCAGGGGGGATCAGCCCCAGCATTTT. It is translated as CASSYSGRGDQPQHF.

J is TRBJ1-2 and V is TRBV4-2; D not resolved. The germline CDR1 and CDR2 sequences are LGHNA and YNFKEQ. Trimming took 0 bases from V and 0 from J, leaving 11 bases between them. The CDR3 is made up of 16 amino acids. The CDR3 DNA sequence: TGTGCCAGCAGCCAAGATTATCGCGGGCCTAACTATGGCTACACCTTC. This gives the protein CASSQDYRGPNYGYTF.

The chain combines TRBV27 with TRBJ2-3; weak D call: TRBD2 (6 bases). V shed 4 bases and J shed 0 bases, with 11 bases lying between them. Germline CDR1 MNHEY, CDR2 SMNVEV (reference sequence). This CDR3 is built from 15 residues. CDR3 sequence reads: CASSSVRESTDTQYF. The CDR3 DNA is TGTGCCAGCAGTTCCGTACGGGAGAGCACAGATACGCAGTATTTT.

The chain's CDR3 is CAISEIGATDTQYF. The CDR3 region has the DNA TGTGCCATCAGTGAAATAGGGGCCACAGATACGCAGTATTTT. The V call is TRBV10-3, the J call TRBJ2-3; D is possibly TRBD1 (5 bases). Germline V gene lookup returns CDR1 ENHRY and CDR2 SYGVKD. CDR3 size: 14 residues. The ends were cut back, 3 bases at V and 2 bases at J, with 9 bases in the middle.

Regarding this clone: Within the sample, other DNA sequences also encode this same CDR3. This rearrangement joins TRBV3-1 (or the pseudogene TRBV3-2) to TRBJ1-5, with unresolved D. The V end was cut by 1 base, the J end by 2 bases, with 6 bases between. This CDR3 is 14 amino acids long. Germline V CDR1 and CDR2: LGHDT, YNNKEL (reference sequence). CDR3 sequence (DNA): TGTGCCAGCAGCCAAGGCCAGGGCAATCAGCCCCAGCATTTT. Translating it yields CASSQGQGNQPQHF.

V and J are TRBV5-1 and TRBJ2-3, with D possibly TRBD1 on 6 matching bases. Per germline, CDR1 SGHRS and CDR2 YFSETQ. V was clipped by 4 bases and J by 0 bases, with 15 bases between them. The CDR3 totals 16 residues. The CDR3 DNA sequence: TGCGCCAGCAGCCGGGACACCGCTACTAGCACAGATACGCAGTATTTT. Translated, it gives CASSRDTATSTDTQYF.

The chain has TRBV19 and TRBJ2-5; the match to TRBD1 covers 7 bases. Germline-derived CDR1 and CDR2 are LNHDA and SQIVND (reference sequence). The V segment lost 4 bases and the J segment 2 bases; nucleotides outside the gene matches: 10. This CDR3 is 16 amino acids long. The CDR3 spells CASSTSIGQAQETQYF. As DNA, the CDR3 is TGTGCCAGTAGTACCTCCATCGGACAGGCACAAGAGACCCAGTACTTC.

The CDR3 reads CAWSVVTESSYNEQFF. In DNA form, the CDR3 reads TGTGCCTGGAGTGTCGTGACGGAGAGCTCCTACAATGAGCAGTTCTTC. This rearrangement joins TRBV30 to TRBJ2-1; D remains unclear. In germline, CDR1 is GTSNPN, CDR2 SVGIG (reference sequence). CDR3 length equals 16 residues. V lost 0 bases, J lost 0 bases, and 12 bases lay in between.

About this clone itself: Other DNA sequences of this sample code for an identical CDR3. Here the CDR3 DNA reads TGCGCCAGCAGCTTGCCAGGGGGCACAGATACGCAGTATTTT. Translating gives CASSLPGGTDTQYF. The V and J genes are TRBV5-1 and TRBJ2-3; tentatively, D is TRBD1 (6 bases). Germline loops: CDR1 SGHRS, CDR2 YFSETQ. This CDR3 comprises 14 residues. Trimming stripped 1 base from V and 1 base from J, with 7 bases between.